The present T cell receptor beta chain was sequenced within a study of follicular helper T cells after annual influenza vaccination. Regarding the study as a whole: Yearly vaccinations repeatedly recalled conserved clonotypes in ICOS+CD38+ cTfh.

This table comes from immunoSEQ multiplex PCR, and its TCRdb copy is limited to in-frame clones, with some not included. The sample has fewer than 750 clones; roughly 86% are singletons. Time point specified: 2015-2016 season, 7 days after influenza vaccination. Donors with HIV/AIDS, active malignancy, immunomodulators or active illness were excluded. Sorted cTfh were non-naive CD4+CXCR5+PD-1+, either ICOS+CD38+ or ICOS-CD38-. Details on this clone: The antigen remains unidentified.

V was trimmed by 3 bases and J by 4 bases, leaving 9 bases between them. Germline lookup yields CDR1 SQVTM and CDR2 ANQGSEA. The length of the CDR3 is 12 residues. Sample: CXCR5+ CD38+ circulating T follicular helper cells from blood, taken 7 days after influenza vaccination. Regarding subset: circulating Tfh, non-naive CD4+CXCR5+PD-1+ (ICOS+CD38+ or ICOS-CD38-). The receptor's source is an adult who received the influenza vaccine. The chain is built from TRBV29-1 and TRBJ1-1; no firm D call. The CDR3 loop is CSVEEGSTEAFF. CDR3 nucleotides: TGCAGCGTTGAGGAGGGTAGCACTGAAGCTTTCTTT.